The clone carrying this T cell receptor beta chain was observed many times. Its antigen remains unknown. The data originate from a study of beta chain features in type 1 diabetes. Study overall: Regarding age, gender and cell yields, patients proved similar to healthy donors. All samples yielded 85 million to 130 million examined sorted cells.

Study outcomes and limitations: In comparison with healthy donors, patients had naive, central memory and Treg TCRB repertoires that appeared more similar.

Expressed TCRB transcripts were sequenced because the entire RNA isolate underwent reverse transcription. Produced via immunoSEQ multiplex PCR; TCRdb's table is partial and in-frame only. The sample contains more than 130,000 clones, less than 9% of which appear only once. Germline V CDR1 and CDR2: SGHNT, YYREEE (reference sequence). After removal of 1 base from V and 5 bases from J, the junction contained 3 bases not matched to a gene. This CDR3 has 15 amino acids. This rearrangement joins TRBV5-4 to TRBJ2-1; 10 nucleotides align to TRBD2. Sequencing was done on a sample of central memory CD4+ T cells from blood. This sequence was found in a young woman in good health. The CDR3 here is CASSLSSGSHNEQFF. In DNA, the CDR3 is TGTGCCAGCAGCTTGTCTAGCGGGAGTCACAATGAGCAGTTCTTC.